This TCR beta chain emerged from a study of cytomegalovirus exposure and HLA in healthy donors. Study results and limitations: The authors later linked a missense DCLRE1C variant to TCR beta V- and J-gene trimming. In a later analysis, CMV-associated beta chains were mostly HLA-associated, it appeared.

Trimming stripped 8 bases from V and 8 bases from J, with 22 bases between. The CDR3 totals 15 residues. Per the germline V gene, CDR1 is LNHNV and CDR2 is YYDKDF (reference sequence). This clone has a single count. Its antigen remains unknown. 13 Jbeta primers and 60 Vbeta primers were used for the PCR. Data came from immunoSEQ multiplex PCR; TCRdb stores just in-frame clones and leaves some out. The sample consists of 110,000 to 150,000 clones, over 80% of them appearing once. The sequence came from a female donor in good health and CMV-seronegative. The genes are TRBV15 and TRBJ2-1; D not resolved. Input material: PBMCs. In DNA form, the CDR3 reads TGTGCCACCGGCCCTCGCGGTTATGATGTAGATGAGCAGTTCTTC. Protein: CATGPRGYDVDEQFF.